The 15 T cell receptor beta chains in this list originate from one sample, sequenced in a study of OX40 agonist ivuxolimab in advanced cancers. The method was immunoSEQ multiplex PCR; TCRdb's version includes in-frame clones alone and lacks a portion of them. The sample carries over 40,000 clones, approximately 84% recorded once. The sequenced sample was CD4+ or CD8+ T cells sorted from blood, obtained in a trial of the OX40 agonist ivuxolimab. These receptors came from an adult with an advanced solid tumor such as melanoma, head and neck, liver or kidney cancer.

This chain connects TRBV10-3 to TRBJ1-3; D uncertain. V dropped 7 bases and J dropped 0 bases, with 7 bases sitting between them. The CDR3 covers 13 residues. Germline V gives CDR1 ENHRY, CDR2 SYGVKD. CDR3 DNA sequence: TGTGCCATCATGGCGAGCTCTGGAAACACCATATATTTT. Translated: CAIMASSGNTIYF.

The V call is TRBV29-1, the J call TRBJ1-1; 7 nucleotides align to TRBD1. Germline V gene data show CDR1 as SQVTM and CDR2 as ANQGSEA. The CDR3 contains 13 residues. J lost 1 base, V lost 3 bases, and 2 bases had no gene match. The CDR3 nucleotides are TGCAGCGTTGATCGACAGGGGAACACTGAAGCTTTCTTT. This encodes CSVDRQGNTEAFF. Full variable domain (missing parts from reference TRBV29-1 and TRBJ1-1): SAVISQKPSRDICQRGTSLTIQCQVDSQVTMMFWYRQQPGQSLTLIATANQGSEATYESGFVIDKFPISRPNLTFSTLTVSNMSPEDSSIYLCSVDRQGNTEAFFGQGTRLTVV.

The chain is built from TRBV5-1 and TRBJ1-1, with TRBD1 matching over 7 bases. The CDR3 sequence is 14 residues long. Per the germline V gene, CDR1 is SGHRS and CDR2 is YFSETQ. The V segment lost 4 bases and the J segment 4 bases; nucleotides outside the gene matches: 7. Here the CDR3 reads CASSPTGTGTEAFF. CDR3 coding DNA: TGCGCCAGCAGCCCGACAGGGACCGGCACTGAAGCTTTCTTT.

This CDR3 reads CAISESLGSGGNTEAFF. DNA for the CDR3: TGTGCCATCAGTGAGTCTCTGGGGAGCGGGGGGAACACTGAAGCTTTCTTT. This chain links TRBV10-3 with TRBJ1-1; D is perhaps TRBD1 (5 bases). Trimming pared 0 bases from V and 1 base from J, leaving 15 bases between. The CDR3 spans 17 residues. From germline, CDR1 is ENHRY and CDR2 SYGVKD.

The chain carries TRBV19 and TRBJ2-1, with 8 bases that match TRBD2. V lost 8 bases to trimming and J lost 4 bases; unmatched junction nucleotides: 10. This CDR3 region has 15 residues. The germline CDR1 and CDR2 sequences are LNHDA and SQIVND (reference sequence). The CDR3 region is CASLGGSGTYNEQFF. As DNA, the CDR3 is TGTGCCAGTTTGGGGGGTAGCGGGACGTACAATGAGCAGTTCTTC.

The chain has TRBV7-8 and TRBJ2-7; D gene ambiguous. The CDR3 runs 13 residues. The germline V gene encodes CDR1 SGHVS and CDR2 FQNEAQ. The V and J ends lost 4 bases and 2 bases respectively, with 9 bases between them. The CDR3 protein is CASSSRSTYEQYF. The CDR3 DNA is TGTGCCAGCAGCTCCAGGAGTACCTACGAGCAGTACTTC.

V usage is TRBV14 and J usage is TRBJ2-3; possible D gene TRBD2, 5 bases. Germline lookup yields CDR1 SGHDN and CDR2 FVKESK. The germline V and J ends were trimmed by 2 bases and 2 bases, with 11 bases remaining between them. The CDR3 loop spans 15 amino acids. In DNA form, the CDR3 reads TGTGCCAGCAGCCAACAGCGGAGGTCCACAGATACGCAGTATTTT. This translates into CASSQQRRSTDTQYF.

Written as DNA, the CDR3 is TGTGCCAGCAGGGGATACGGGACTACCCGCTACGAGCAGTACTTC. Residues: CASRGYGTTRYEQYF. The rearrangement uses TRBV28 and TRBJ2-7; 7 nucleotides line up with TRBD2. This CDR3 region has 15 residues. CDR1 and CDR2 (germline): MDHEN, SYDVKM. The trim removed 6 bases at V and 3 bases at J, leaving 11 bases unmatched.

This sequence joins TRBV7-8 and TRBJ1-4; the match to TRBD1 covers 7 bases. The CDR3 spans 14 residues. The V and J ends lost 3 bases and 8 bases, in that order; junction bases with no gene match: 6. Germline CDR1 is SGHVS and CDR2 is FQNEAQ. For the CDR3, the DNA is TGTGCCAGCAGCTTTGACAGGGCTGGAGAAAAACTGTTTTTT. Its protein is CASSFDRAGEKLFF.

The chain joins TRBV5-1 to TRBJ2-1; TRBD1 is a possible D gene (5 bases). V gave up 6 bases and J gave up 1 base, with 11 bases separating them. CDR3 size: 14 residues. Germline V gene data show CDR1 as SGHRS and CDR2 as YFSETQ. The CDR3 DNA reads as TGCGCCAGCACCAGGGATCCGTCCTACAATGAGCAGTTCTTC. It is translated as CASTRDPSYNEQFF.

The chain combines TRBV7-9 with TRBJ1-2; D is uncertain. Germline V gene lookup returns CDR1 SEHNR and CDR2 FQNEAQ (reference sequence). V lost 2 bases and J 3 bases, leaving 4 bases between the germline ends. The CDR3 is 12 amino acids. CDR3 DNA sequence: TGTGCCAGCAGCTTATCCCACTATGGCTACACCTTC. As protein: CASSLSHYGYTF.

The chain is built from TRBV19 and TRBJ1-1; a weak D match, TRBD1 (5 bases). Deletions cut 3 bases from V and 1 base from J, with 12 bases between. CDR1 is LNHDA and CDR2 is SQIVND in the germline V gene (reference sequence). The CDR3 has 15 residues. CDR3 coding DNA: TGTGCCAGTAGTATTGAGGGGAAGGGGAACACTGAAGCTTTCTTT. Its protein product is CASSIEGKGNTEAFF.

This chain joins TRBV15 and TRBJ1-2; D gene ambiguous. The CDR3 has 14 residues. CDR1 and CDR2 from the germline V gene are LNHNV and YYDKDF (reference sequence). The V and J ends lost 1 base and 3 bases respectively, with 9 bases between them. DNA for the CDR3: TGTGCCACCAGCAGAGGGGCCAGCTACTATGGCTACACCTTC. Translating it yields CATSRGASYYGYTF.

This sequence joins TRBV5-1 and TRBJ2-7; 12 nucleotides align to TRBD2. The CDR3 runs 16 residues. Germline V CDR1 and CDR2: SGHRS, YFSETQ. J gave up 4 bases and V 3 bases, and 8 bases lay outside the gene matches. CDR3 loop: CASSSQTTSGRYEQYF. CDR3 coding DNA: TGCGCCAGCAGCTCGCAAACGACTAGCGGGAGATACGAGCAGTACTTC.

The J gene is TRBJ2-2, the V gene TRBV6-6; possibly TRBD1 for D (5 bases). Germline V lookup: CDR1 MNHNY, CDR2 SVGAGI (reference sequence). The germline V and J ends were trimmed by 4 bases and 7 bases, with 13 bases remaining between them. The CDR3 runs to 14 residues. The CDR3 bases are TGTGCCAGCAGTTGGTACCAGGGCGGCGGGGAGCTGTTTTTT. This encodes CASSWYQGGGELFF.